This record concerns one T cell receptor (beta chain) sequence. Its antigen is not identified. The PCR had 60 Vbeta and 13 Jbeta primers. Data came from immunoSEQ multiplex PCR; TCRdb stores just in-frame clones and leaves some out. The profile covers 200,000 or so clones, with approximately 84% appearing a single time and less than 6% taken by the ten largest. This record belongs to a study of cytomegalovirus exposure and HLA in healthy donors. Overall study findings and caveats: In a later analysis, TCR beta V- and J-gene trimming showed a link to a missense DCLRE1C variant. Sequencing likely caused a cluster of highly shared sequence variants. Prior analysis indicated that the majority of TCR beta V segments exhibited productivity approximately 87% or approximately 30% of the time.

This TCR came from a woman under 40 in good health and CMV-seropositive. Source material: PBMCs.

CDR3 in amino acids: CSVFGVISEANYGYTF. CDR3 nucleotides: TGCAGCGTTTTTGGAGTTATTAGCGAGGCTAACTATGGCTACACCTTC. V is TRBV29-1 and J is TRBJ1-2, with no clear D. Germline V CDR1 and CDR2: SQVTM, ANQGSEA. The CDR3 totals 16 residues. V dropped 5 bases and J dropped 0 bases, with 19 bases sitting between them.